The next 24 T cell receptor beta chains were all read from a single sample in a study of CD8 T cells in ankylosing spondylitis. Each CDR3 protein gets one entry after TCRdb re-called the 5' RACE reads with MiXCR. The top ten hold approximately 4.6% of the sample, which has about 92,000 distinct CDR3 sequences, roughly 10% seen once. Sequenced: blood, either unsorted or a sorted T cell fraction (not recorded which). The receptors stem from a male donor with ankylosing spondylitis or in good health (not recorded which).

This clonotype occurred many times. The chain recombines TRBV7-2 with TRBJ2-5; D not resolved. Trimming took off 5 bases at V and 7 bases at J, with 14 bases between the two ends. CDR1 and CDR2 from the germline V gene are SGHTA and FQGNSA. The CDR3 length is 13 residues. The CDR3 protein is CASSPSVRLTQYF. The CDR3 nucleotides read TGTGCCAGCAGCCCCAGCGTAAGGTTGACCCAGTACTTC.

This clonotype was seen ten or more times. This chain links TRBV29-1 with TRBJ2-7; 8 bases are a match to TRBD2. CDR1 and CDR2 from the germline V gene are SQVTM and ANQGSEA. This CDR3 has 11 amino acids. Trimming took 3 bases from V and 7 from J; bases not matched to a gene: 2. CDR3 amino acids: CSVERGEEQYF. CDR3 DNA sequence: TGCAGCGTTGAGCGGGGGGAGGAGCAGTACTTC.

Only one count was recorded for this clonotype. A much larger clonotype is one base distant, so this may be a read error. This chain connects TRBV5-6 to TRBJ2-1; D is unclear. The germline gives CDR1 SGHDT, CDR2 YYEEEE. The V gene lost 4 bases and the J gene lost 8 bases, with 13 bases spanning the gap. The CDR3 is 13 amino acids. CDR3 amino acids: CASSPGPVDEQFF. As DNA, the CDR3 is TGTGCCAGCAGCCCTGGACCAGTGGATGAGCAGTTCTTC.

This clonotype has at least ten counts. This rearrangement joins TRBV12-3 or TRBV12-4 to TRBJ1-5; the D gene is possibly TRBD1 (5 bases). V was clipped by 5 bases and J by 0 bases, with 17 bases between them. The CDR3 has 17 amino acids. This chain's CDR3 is CASSPVQGVNSNQPQHF. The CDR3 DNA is TGTGCCAGCAGTCCAGTGCAGGGAGTTAATAGCAATCAGCCCCAGCATTTT.

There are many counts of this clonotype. The CDR3, as DNA: TGCAGCACCTTCGTGGGGTCCATGAACACTGAAGCTTTCTTT. Protein sequence: CSTFVGSMNTEAFF. This chain uses TRBV29-1 with TRBJ1-1; D is unclear. Germline values: CDR1 SQVTM, CDR2 ANQGSEA. The CDR3 has 14 residues. The V end lost 8 bases, the J end lost 0 bases, and 16 bases lay between the germline ends. Looking up the rest from reference TRBV29-1 and TRBJ1-1 gives the full variable domain: SAVISQKPSRDICQRGTSLTIQCQVDSQVTMMFWYRQQPGQSLTLIATANQGSEATYESGFVIDKFPISRPNLTFSTLTVSNMSPEDSSIYLCSTFVGSMNTEAFFGQGTRLTVV.

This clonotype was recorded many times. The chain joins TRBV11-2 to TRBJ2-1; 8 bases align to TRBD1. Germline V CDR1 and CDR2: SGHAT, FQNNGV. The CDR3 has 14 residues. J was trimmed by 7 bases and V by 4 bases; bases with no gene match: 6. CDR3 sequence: CASSSQDRGNEQFF. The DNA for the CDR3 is TGTGCCAGCAGCTCCCAAGACAGGGGAAATGAGCAGTTCTTC. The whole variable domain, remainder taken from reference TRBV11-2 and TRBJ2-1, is EAGVAQSPRYKIIEKRQSVAFWCNPISGHATLYWYQQILGQGPKLLIQFQNNGVVDDSQLPKDRFSAERLKGVDSTLKIQPAKLEDSAVYLCASSSQDRGNEQFFGPGTRLTVL.

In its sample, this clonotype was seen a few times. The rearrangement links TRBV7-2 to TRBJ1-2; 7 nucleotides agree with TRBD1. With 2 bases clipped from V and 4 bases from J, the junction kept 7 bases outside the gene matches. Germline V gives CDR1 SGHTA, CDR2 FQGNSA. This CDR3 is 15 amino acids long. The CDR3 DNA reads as TGTGCCAGCAGCTTACAGGGGGGGATCAGCTATGGCTACACCTTC. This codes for CASSLQGGISYGYTF.

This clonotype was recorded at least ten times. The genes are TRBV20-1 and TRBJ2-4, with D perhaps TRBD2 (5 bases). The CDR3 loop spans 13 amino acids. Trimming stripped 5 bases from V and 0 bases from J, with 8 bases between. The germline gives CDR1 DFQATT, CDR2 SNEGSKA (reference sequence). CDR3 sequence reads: CSADYLAKNIQYF. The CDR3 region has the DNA TGCAGTGCTGACTATCTAGCCAAAAACATTCAGTACTTC.

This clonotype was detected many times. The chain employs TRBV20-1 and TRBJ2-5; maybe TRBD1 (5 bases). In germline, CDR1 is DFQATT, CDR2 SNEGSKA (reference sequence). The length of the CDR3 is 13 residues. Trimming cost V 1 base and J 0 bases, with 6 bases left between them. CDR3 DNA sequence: TGCAGTGCTAGAGGCAGGGACCAAGAGACCCAGTACTTC. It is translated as CSARGRDQETQYF.

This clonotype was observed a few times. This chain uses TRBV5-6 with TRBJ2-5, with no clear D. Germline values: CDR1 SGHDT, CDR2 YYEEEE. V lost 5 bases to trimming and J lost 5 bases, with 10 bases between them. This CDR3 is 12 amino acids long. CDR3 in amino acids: CASSVPGETQYF. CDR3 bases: TGTGCCAGCAGTGTACCCGGGGAGACCCAGTACTTC. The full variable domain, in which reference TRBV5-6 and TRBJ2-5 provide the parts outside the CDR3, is DAGVTQSPTHLIKTRGQQVTLRCSPKSGHDTVSWYQQALGQGPQFIFQYYEEEERQRGNFPDRFSGHQFPNYSSELNVNALLLGDSALYLCASSVPGETQYFGPGTRLLVL.

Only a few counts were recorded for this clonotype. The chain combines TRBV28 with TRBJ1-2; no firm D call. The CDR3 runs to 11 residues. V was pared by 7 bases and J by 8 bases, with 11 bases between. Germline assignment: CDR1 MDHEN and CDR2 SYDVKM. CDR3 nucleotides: TGTGCCAGCACCGACGGCGTGGGCTACACCTTC. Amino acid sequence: CASTDGVGYTF.

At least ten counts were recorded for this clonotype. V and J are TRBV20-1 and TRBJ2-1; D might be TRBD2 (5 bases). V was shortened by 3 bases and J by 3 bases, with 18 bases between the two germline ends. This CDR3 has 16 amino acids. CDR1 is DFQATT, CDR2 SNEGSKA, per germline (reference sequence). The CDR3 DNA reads TGCAGTGCTAGGAGACGGAGGACGCGAGACTACAATGAGCAGTTCTTC. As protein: CSARRRRTRDYNEQFF.

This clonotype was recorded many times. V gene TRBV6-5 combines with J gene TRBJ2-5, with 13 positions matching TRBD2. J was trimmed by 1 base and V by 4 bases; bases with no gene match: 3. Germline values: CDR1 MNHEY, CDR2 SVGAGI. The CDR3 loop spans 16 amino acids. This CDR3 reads CASSSGLAGIQETQYF. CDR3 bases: TGTGCCAGCAGTTCGGGACTAGCGGGGATCCAAGAGACCCAGTACTTC.

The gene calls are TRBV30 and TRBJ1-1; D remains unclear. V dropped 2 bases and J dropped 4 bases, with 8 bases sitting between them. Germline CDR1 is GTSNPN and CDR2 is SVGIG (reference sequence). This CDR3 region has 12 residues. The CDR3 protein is CAWSPGFTEAFF. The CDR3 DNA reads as TGTGCCTGGAGTCCCGGATTCACTGAAGCTTTCTTT.

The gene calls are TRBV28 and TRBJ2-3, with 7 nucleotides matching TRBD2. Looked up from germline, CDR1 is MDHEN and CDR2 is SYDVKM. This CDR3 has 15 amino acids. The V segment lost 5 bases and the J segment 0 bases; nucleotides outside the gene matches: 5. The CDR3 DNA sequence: TGTGCCAGCAGTCCGACTAGCTGTAGCACAGATACGCAGTATTTT. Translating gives CASSPTSCSTDTQYF.

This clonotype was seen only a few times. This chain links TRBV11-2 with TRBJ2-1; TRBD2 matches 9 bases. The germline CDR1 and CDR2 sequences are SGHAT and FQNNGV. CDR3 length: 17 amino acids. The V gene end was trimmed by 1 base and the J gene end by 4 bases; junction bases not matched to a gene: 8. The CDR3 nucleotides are TGTGCCAGCAGCTTAGCTCGGGGCGGGGGGGCGTACAATGAGCAGTTCTTC. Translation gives CASSLARGGGAYNEQFF. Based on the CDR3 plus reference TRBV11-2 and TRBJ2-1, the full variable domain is EAGVAQSPRYKIIEKRQSVAFWCNPISGHATLYWYQQILGQGPKLLIQFQNNGVVDDSQLPKDRFSAERLKGVDSTLKIQPAKLEDSAVYLCASSLARGGGAYNEQFFGPGTRLTVL.

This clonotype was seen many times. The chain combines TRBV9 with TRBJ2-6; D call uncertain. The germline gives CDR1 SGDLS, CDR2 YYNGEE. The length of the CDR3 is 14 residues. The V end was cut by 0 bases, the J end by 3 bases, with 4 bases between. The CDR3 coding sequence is TGTGCCAGCAGCGTAGGGGTTGGGGCCAACGTCCTGACTTTC. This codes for CASSVGVGANVLTF. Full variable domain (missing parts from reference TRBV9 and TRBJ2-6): DSGVTQTPKHLITATGQRVTLRCSPRSGDLSVYWYQQSLDQGLQFLIQYYNGEERAKGNILERFSAQQFPDLHSELNLSSLELGDSALYFCASSVGVGANVLTFGAGSRLTVL.

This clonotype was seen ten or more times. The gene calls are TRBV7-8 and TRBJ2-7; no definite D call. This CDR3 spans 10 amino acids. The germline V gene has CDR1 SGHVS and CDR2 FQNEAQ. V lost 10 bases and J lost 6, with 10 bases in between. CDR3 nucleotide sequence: TGTGCCAACCCACCCACCGAGCAGTACTTC. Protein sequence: CANPPTEQYF.

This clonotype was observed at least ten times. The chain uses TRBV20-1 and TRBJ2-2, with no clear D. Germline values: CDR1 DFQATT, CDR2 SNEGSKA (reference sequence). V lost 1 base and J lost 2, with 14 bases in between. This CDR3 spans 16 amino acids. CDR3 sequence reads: CSARGPSGANTGELFF. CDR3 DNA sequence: TGCAGTGCTAGAGGCCCCTCGGGCGCAAACACCGGGGAGCTGTTTTTT.

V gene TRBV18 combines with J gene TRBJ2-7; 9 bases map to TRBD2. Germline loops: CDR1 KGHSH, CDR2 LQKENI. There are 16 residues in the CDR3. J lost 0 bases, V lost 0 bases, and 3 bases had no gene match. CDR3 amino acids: CASSPPSSGVSYEQYF. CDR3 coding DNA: TGTGCCAGCTCACCACCGTCTAGCGGGGTCTCCTACGAGCAGTACTTC.

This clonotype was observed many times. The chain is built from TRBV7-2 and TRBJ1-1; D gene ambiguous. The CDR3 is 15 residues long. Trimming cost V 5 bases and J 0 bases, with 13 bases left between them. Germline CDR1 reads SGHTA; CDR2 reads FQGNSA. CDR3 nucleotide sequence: TGTGCCAGCAGCGATAGGGCAGCTATGAACACTGAAGCTTTCTTT. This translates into CASSDRAAMNTEAFF.

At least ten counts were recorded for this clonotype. CDR3 in amino acids: CASSYGRGQPQHF. The DNA of the CDR3 is TGTGCCAGCAGTTACGGGAGGGGACAGCCCCAGCATTTT. This sequence joins TRBV6-6 and TRBJ1-5; D may be TRBD1 (5 bases). Trimming removed 2 bases at V and 7 bases at J, with 9 bases between. The CDR3 spans 13 residues. The germline CDR1 and CDR2 sequences are MNHNY and SVGAGI (reference sequence).

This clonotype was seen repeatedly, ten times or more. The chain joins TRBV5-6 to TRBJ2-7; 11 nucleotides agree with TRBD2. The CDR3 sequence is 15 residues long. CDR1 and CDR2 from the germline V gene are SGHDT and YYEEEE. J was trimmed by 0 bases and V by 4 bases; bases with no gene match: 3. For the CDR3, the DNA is TGTGCCAGCAGCCCGGGACTAGCGGTCTCCTACGAGCAGTACTTC. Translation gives CASSPGLAVSYEQYF.

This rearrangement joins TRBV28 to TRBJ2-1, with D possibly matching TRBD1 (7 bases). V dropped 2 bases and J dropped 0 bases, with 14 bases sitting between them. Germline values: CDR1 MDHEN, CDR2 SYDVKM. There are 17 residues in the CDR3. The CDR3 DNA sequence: TGTGCCAGCAGTTTAGGGGGGTGGGACAGCTCCTACAATGAGCAGTTCTTC. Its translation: CASSLGGWDSSYNEQFF.